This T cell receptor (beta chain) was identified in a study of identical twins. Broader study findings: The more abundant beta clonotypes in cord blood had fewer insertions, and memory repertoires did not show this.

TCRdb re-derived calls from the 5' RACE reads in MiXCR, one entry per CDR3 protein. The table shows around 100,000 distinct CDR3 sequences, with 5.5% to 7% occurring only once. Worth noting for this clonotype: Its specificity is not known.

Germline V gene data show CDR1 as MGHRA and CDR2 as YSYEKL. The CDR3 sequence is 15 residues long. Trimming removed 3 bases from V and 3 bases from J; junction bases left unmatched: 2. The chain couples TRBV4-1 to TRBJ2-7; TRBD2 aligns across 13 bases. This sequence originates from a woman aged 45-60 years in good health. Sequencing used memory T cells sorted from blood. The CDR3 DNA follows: TGCGCCAGCAGCCAGGGACTAGCGGGGTTCTACGAGCAGTACTTC. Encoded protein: CASSQGLAGFYEQYF.